This TCR beta chain was obtained from a study of T cell responses to AZD1222 COVID-19 vaccine. Measured with immunoSEQ multiplex PCR; TCRdb has only the in-frame clones, and not every one. There are just under 85,000 clones in the sample; roughly 82% occur only once, and about 9.5% lies in the top ten. The sequence was obtained from an adult in good health. This material consisted of peripheral blood, taken on day 0 of AZD1222 vaccination.

The CDR3 nucleotides read TGTGCCAGCAGCCAAGTGGGCGGGAGGGTAGAGGAGACCCAGTACTTC. Its translation is CASSQVGGRVEETQYF. This chain joins TRBV4-2 and TRBJ2-5, with 9 bases lining up with TRBD2. CDR3 size: 16 residues. Looked up from germline, CDR1 is LGHNA and CDR2 is YNFKEQ. Trimming took 1 base from V and 5 from J; bases not matched to a gene: 8.